Following are 2 T cell receptor beta chains from one sample sequenced in a study of cytomegalovirus exposure and HLA in healthy donors. PCR used 60 Vbeta primers and 13 Jbeta primers. The protocol was immunoSEQ multiplex PCR, while the TCRdb copy is restricted to in-frame clones and leaves out a portion. In the table there are approximately 250,000 clones, about 85% of which are singletons. The sequencing input was PBMCs. These receptors all stem from a girl aged 2-10 years in good health and CMV-seronegative.

The V call is TRBV29-1, the J call TRBJ2-7, with 7 positions matching TRBD1. Germline-derived CDR1 and CDR2 are SQVTM and ANQGSEA. This CDR3 is 16 amino acids long. V trimming: 4 bases; J trimming: 1 base; junction bases outside the gene matches: 13. CDR3 protein: CSVGARTGKVSYEQYF. The CDR3 coding sequence is TGCAGCGTTGGAGCCCGGACAGGTAAAGTATCCTACGAGCAGTACTTC.

This chain links TRBV5-1 with TRBJ2-3, with D possibly being TRBD1 (6 bases). The ends were cut back, 1 base at V and 5 bases at J, with 17 bases in the middle. The CDR3 length is 16 residues. Germline V gives CDR1 SGHRS, CDR2 YFSETQ. The DNA of the CDR3 is TGCGCCAGCAGCTTGATGGGTGCAGGGGATATAGATACGCAGTATTTT. Its protein is CASSLMGAGDIDTQYF.